The clone carrying this TCR beta chain was counted a few times. Antigen specificity is unknown. The data were obtained in a study of blood T cells in healthy people across ages. Overall study results and limits: Age advanced and TCR beta diversity per million T cells fell, roughly linearly.

Donors gave 8.5 to 10 milliliters of peripheral blood apiece. Total RNA amounts of at least 6 micrograms were extracted per sample. The germline gives CDR1 SGHTA, CDR2 FQGNSA. This CDR3 is built from 13 residues. V was clipped by 5 bases and J by 3 bases; unmatched bases: 3. Primers used in a second PCR of roughly 6 to 12 cycles were a sample-barcoded 5' primer and a J-beta primer mix. From the 5' RACE reads, TCRdb called clonotypes with MiXCR, one entry per CDR3 protein. The table has about 640,000 distinct CDR3 sequences, approximately 59% seen once; the top ten hold approximately 40%. This TCR came from a man in his 60s in good health. This chain uses TRBV7-2 with TRBJ2-7, with 8 bases identical to TRBD2. The specimen was blood. This chain's CDR3 is CASSVRGGYEQYF. CDR3 nucleotides: TGTGCCAGCAGCGTACGGGGGGGCTACGAGCAGTACTTC.